This T cell receptor beta chain appears in the sequencing data of a study of T-cell memory formation after mild COVID-19. Study-wide results and caveats: The authors left the SARS-CoV-2 specificity of second-wave clones peaking on day 37 unconfirmed.

A word on this clonotype: Its target is not known.

TCR alpha and TCR beta cDNA libraries carrying sample barcodes and UMIs were produced by 5'RACE using constant-segment primers. MiXCR, run by TCRdb on the 5' RACE reads, gives a single entry per CDR3 protein. The sample consists of about 82,000 distinct CDR3 sequences, 10% to 15% of them appearing once. The sample comprised PBMCs or a T cell subset sorted from them (not recorded which). This TCR was recovered from an adult woman who had mild COVID-19 (a few samples of this study predate the infection). Cell type and time point are not known.

CDR3 DNA sequence: TGTGCCTGGGGACAGTTGAACACTGAAGCTTTCTTT. It codes for CAWGQLNTEAFF. The chain couples TRBV30 to TRBJ1-1; maybe TRBD1 (6 bases). The CDR3 has 12 residues. The V gene lost 5 bases and the J gene lost 0 bases, with 7 bases spanning the gap. The germline gives CDR1 GTSNPN, CDR2 SVGIG (reference sequence).